This TCR beta chain was recovered during a study of regulatory T cells in long-lasting Graves disease. Study conclusions and caveats: Persistent-disease Graves' patients showed less TCR diversity than new cases.

As for time point: newly diagnosed GD, antithyroid drugs for less than 3 months. PBMC RNA served as the TCR library source. For TCR beta, libraries came from iRepertoire HTBI primers and Arm-PCR of CDR3 regions. Each CDR3 protein is one row after TCRdb ran MiXCR on the multiplex PCR reads. The table records 400,000 to 500,000 distinct CDR3 sequences, approximately 16% of them present only once. This clonotype occurred many times. Its antigen is as yet unknown. The J segment lost 8 bases and the V segment lost 4 bases, leaving 11 bases of the junction unmatched. The germline V gene has CDR1 DFQATT and CDR2 SNEGSKA (reference sequence). CDR3 length equals 14 residues. A further study also used this sample, focusing on T cells in Graves' hyperthyroidism and ophthalmopathy. This second report adds: The study used the HTBI primer set for a first-round RT-PCR of the TCR CDR3. Classification by a 13 V-J model distinguished ophthalmopathy from stable hyperthyroidism. Onset of ophthalmopathy came a median roughly 6.9 months after the model predicted it.

The TCR originated in a woman under 30 with Graves disease. The genes are TRBV20-1 and TRBJ1-5; 7 bases map to TRBD1. The sequences come from peripheral blood mononuclear cells (PBMCs), collected at new diagnosis, from a patient treated with antithyroid drugs. As DNA, the CDR3 is TGCAGTGCTACGTTCGGAGACAGGGTAGAGCCCCAGCATTTT. It yields the protein CSATFGDRVEPQHF.